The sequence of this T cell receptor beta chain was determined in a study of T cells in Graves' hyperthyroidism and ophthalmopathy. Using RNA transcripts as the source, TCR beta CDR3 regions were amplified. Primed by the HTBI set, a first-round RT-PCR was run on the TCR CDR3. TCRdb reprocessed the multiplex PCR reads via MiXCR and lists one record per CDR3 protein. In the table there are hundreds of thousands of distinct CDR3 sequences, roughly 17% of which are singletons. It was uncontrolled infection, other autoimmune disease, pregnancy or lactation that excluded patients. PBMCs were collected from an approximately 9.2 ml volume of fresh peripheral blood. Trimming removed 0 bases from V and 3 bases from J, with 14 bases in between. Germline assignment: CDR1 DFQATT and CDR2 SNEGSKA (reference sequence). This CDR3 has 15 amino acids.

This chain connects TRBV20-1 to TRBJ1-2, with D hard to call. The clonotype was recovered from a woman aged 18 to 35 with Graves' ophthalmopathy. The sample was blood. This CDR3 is CSARDFWDPDYGYTF. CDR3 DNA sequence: TGCAGTGCTAGAGATTTTTGGGATCCTGACTATGGCTACACCTTC.